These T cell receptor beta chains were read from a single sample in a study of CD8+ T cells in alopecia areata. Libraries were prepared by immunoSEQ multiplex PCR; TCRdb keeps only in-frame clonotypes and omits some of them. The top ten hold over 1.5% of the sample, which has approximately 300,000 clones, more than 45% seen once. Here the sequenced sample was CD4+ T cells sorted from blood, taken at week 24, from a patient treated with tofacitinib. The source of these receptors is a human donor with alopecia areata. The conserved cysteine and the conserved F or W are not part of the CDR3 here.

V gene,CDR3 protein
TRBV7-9,ASSLGQGAYGYT
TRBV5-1,ASSLARGPRVDTQY
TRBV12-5,ASGPGRRSGANVLT
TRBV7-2,ASSLVRDQETQY
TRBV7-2,ASSLRRGGHEQY
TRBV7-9,ASRPYRGQGSSYNSPLH
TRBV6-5,ASSQNGKFYGYT
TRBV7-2,ASSLGTGYLETQY
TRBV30,ACGRLGGYT
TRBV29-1,SVADTVSGYT
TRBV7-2,ASSPGLLDQPQH
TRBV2,ASSDGRGMYNEQF
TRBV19,ASSYREAEAF
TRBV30,AWSPKGNYGYT
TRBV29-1,SVGPGLAMPSTDTQY
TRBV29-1,SVHRGNTGELF
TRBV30,AWKPDRATNEKLF
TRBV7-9,ASSLEGDPNYGYT